This TCR beta chain stems from a study of cytotoxic CD8 clonotypes in ibrutinib-treated CLL. Whole-study context: Across samples, productive templates numbered a few hundred thousand and productive rearrangements reached over 90,000 on average.

CDR1 and CDR2 from the germline V gene are SGHNT and YYREEE (reference sequence). V lost 2 bases and J 5 bases, leaving 11 bases between the germline ends. The CDR3 has 13 amino acids. Repertoires were generated with immunoSEQ multiplex PCR, while TCRdb's copy carries only in-frame clones and drops some. This table holds about 14,000 clones, 64% found once. Within the sample, this clone is hyperexpanded (1% or more). This chain links TRBV5-4 with TRBJ2-7, with D perhaps TRBD2 (5 bases). Sequenced material: PBMCs, taken before ibrutinib treatment. This TCR came from a human donor with chronic lymphocytic leukemia. The CDR3 DNA sequence: TGTGCCAGCAGCTTCGGGGTGAGGAACGAGCAGTACTTC. This codes for CASSFGVRNEQYF.